This T cell receptor (beta chain) was found in a study of blood T cell repertoires in COVID-19. In the authors' workflow: Counts of nucleated cells, estimated from reference gene primer amplification, were obtained. The data were produced by immunoSEQ multiplex PCR, yet TCRdb's version contains in-frame clones alone and is incomplete. V, J and clone size derive from that table, while D and trimming were established from the DNA sequence. This repertoire shows under 450,000 clones, approximately 87% found once; its top ten account for approximately 1.3%. The study drew participants aged about 18 to 95 years from 24 US areas. Participant-given clinical history determined each cohort assignment. Germline values: CDR1 MNHEY, CDR2 SVGAGI. V dropped 6 bases and J dropped 8 bases, with 13 bases sitting between them. CDR3 size: 12 residues.

The receptor's source is a man aged 25-40 years who had recovered from COVID-19. The chain uses TRBV6-5 and TRBJ1-2; D is possibly TRBD1 (6 bases). The sequenced sample was PBMCs or T cells enriched from blood (not recorded which). CDR3 region: CASSKPGVGYTF. The CDR3 nucleotides read TGTGCCAGCAGCAAGCCAGGGGTCGGCTACACCTTC.